Listed below are T cell receptor beta chains from one sample, sequenced in a study of shared clonotypes between healthy human individuals. Profiled with immunoSEQ multiplex PCR; TCRdb holds only in-frame clones, not every one. The sample records fewer than 2.5 million clones, 90% to 95% being singletons. The sequenced sample was naive CD4+ T cells from PBMCs. These receptors were collected from a man between 18 and 29 years old in good health. Some clones in this sample may be carry-over from other donors' samples. Each CDR3 is given with its conserved first and last residue. A D gene is named only where the DNA matches it firmly.

>TRBV10-1|.|TRBJ2-3
CASRPAYKADTQYF
>TRBV10-3|TRBD2|TRBJ2-5
CAISGTSRRETQYF
>TRBV6-6|TRBD1|TRBJ1-4
CASSYSRGSGLFF
>TRBV29-1|.|TRBJ1-2
CSGTDRYGYTF
>TRBV9|.|TRBJ2-5
CASSVGGGETQYF
>TRBV30|.|TRBJ1-1
CAWSHPMTEAFF
>TRBV2|TRBD2|TRBJ2-1
CASSAFAGRADEQFF
>TRBV4-2|TRBD2|TRBJ2-7
CASSQGTSGRSYEQYF
>TRBV2|.|TRBJ1-5
CASSLDGHNGRQPQHF
>TRBV10-3|TRBD1|TRBJ2-7
CASPRDRSPYEQYF
>TRBV30|.|TRBJ1-4
CAWSRTGPGPEKLFF
>TRBV6-5|.|TRBJ1-2
CASTLLSGVSYGYTF
>TRBV28|.|TRBJ1-2
CASSKTGPFYGYTF
>TRBV19|.|TRBJ2-5
CASSMNSQETQYF
>TRBV21-1|.|TRBJ2-1
CASRRTSGDNNEQFF
>TRBV11-2|.|TRBJ2-3
CASSYSGTVTDTQYF
>TRBV6-1|.|TRBJ1-2
CASSEVHYGYTF
>TRBV28|.|TRBJ1-3
CASSSPGTLIADTIYF
>TRBV6-1|TRBD1|TRBJ2-5
CASSFGQGGETQYF
>TRBV5-1|.|TRBJ2-7
CASASGPDYEQYF
>TRBV28|.|TRBJ1-6
CASITANSPLHF
>TRBV29-1|TRBD2|TRBJ2-5
CSVDSGSTETQYF
>TRBV7-2|TRBD1|TRBJ1-1
CASSSDRGRTEAFF
>TRBV30|TRBD1|TRBJ2-2
CALKDRAANTGELFF
>TRBV9|.|TRBJ2-3
CASSRSGGLTDTQYF
>TRBV7-8|.|TRBJ1-3
CASSLGGARYYSGNTIYF
>TRBV11-2|TRBD2|TRBJ2-1
CASRWGTRGAYNEQFF
>TRBV10-1|.|.
CASSVPLEFYEQYF
>TRBV15|.|TRBJ2-2
CATSRNEQGIHGELFF
>TRBV28|.|TRBJ1-2
CASSLSGSYGYTF
>TRBV9|.|TRBJ2-5
CASSVTPREYQETQYF
>TRBV6-1|.|TRBJ1-3
CAGSPGDGNTIYF
>TRBV11-2|TRBD1|TRBJ2-7
CASRSSRTGRYEQYF
>TRBV7-8|.|TRBJ2-3
CASSSQRPDTQYF
>TRBV28|TRBD2|TRBJ2-3
CASSSTGLAGADTQYF
>TRBV28|TRBD1|TRBJ2-5
CASSTTGGAGETQYF
>TRBV6-1|TRBD1|TRBJ2-1
CATRDRGTPGAQFF
>TRBV5-8|.|TRBJ2-3
CASSLALAALLSDTQYF
>TRBV7-6|.|TRBJ2-1
CASSLGLPNEQFF
>TRBV7-9|.|TRBJ1-5
CASSLPYQPQHF
>TRBV28|.|TRBJ2-3
CASIDPRGADTQYF
>TRBV10-3|.|TRBJ2-7
CAISESWYEQYF
>TRBV5-1|TRBD2|TRBJ2-3
CASSLGTSGFTDTQYF
>TRBV6-1|TRBD2|TRBJ2-7
CASGLAGGPYEQYF
>TRBV9|.|TRBJ1-1
CASSTGSAGDTEAFF